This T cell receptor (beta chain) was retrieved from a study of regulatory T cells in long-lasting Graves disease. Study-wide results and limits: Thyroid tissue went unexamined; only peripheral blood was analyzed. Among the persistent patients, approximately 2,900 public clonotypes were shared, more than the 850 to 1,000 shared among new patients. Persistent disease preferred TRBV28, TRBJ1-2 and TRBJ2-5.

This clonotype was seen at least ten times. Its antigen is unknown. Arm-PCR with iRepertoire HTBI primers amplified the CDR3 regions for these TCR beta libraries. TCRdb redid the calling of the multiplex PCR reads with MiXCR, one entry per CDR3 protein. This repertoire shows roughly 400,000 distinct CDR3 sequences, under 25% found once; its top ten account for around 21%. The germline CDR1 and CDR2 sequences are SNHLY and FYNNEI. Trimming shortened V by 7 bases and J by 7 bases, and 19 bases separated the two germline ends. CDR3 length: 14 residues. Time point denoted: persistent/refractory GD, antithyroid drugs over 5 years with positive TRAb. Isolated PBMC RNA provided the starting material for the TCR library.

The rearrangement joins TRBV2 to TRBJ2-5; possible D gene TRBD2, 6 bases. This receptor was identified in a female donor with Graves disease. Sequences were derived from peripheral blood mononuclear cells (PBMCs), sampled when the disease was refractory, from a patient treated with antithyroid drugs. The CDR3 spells CASKSEGLLRTQYF. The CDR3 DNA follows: TGTGCCAGCAAGTCCGAGGGACTCCTTCGGACCCAGTACTTC.